The clone carrying this T cell receptor (beta chain) came up a few times. The antigen remains undetermined. The data belong to a study of identical twins. Study-level points and caveats: There were fewer insertions in abundant cord blood beta clonotypes, but memory repertoires showed no such pattern. Twin pairs had excess sharing that was weaker in beta out-of-frame sequences. Conclusions were drawn cross-sectionally by statistical analysis, without following the same donors.

Via MiXCR, TCRdb re-called the 5' RACE reads, giving one row per CDR3 protein. Among fewer than 350,000 distinct CDR3 sequences listed, under 9% were seen once. Germline lookup yields CDR1 WSHSY and CDR2 SAAADI. Between the trimmed V and J ends, which lost 2 bases and 2 bases, there was a span of 7 bases. The CDR3 spans 13 residues. These records were also assigned to another study, of yellow fever vaccine responses in identical twins.

The J gene is TRBJ2-7, the V gene TRBV10-2; TRBD1 is a possible D gene (5 bases). The receptor was derived from a woman younger than 35 in good health. The sequenced material came from memory (CD45RO+) T cells sorted from blood. The CDR3 sequence is CASSEQQAYEQYV. CDR3 in DNA: TGCGCCAGCAGTGAGCAACAGGCCTACGAGCAGTACGTC.